Presented here are 21 T cell receptor beta chains from one specimen sequenced in a study of cytomegalovirus exposure and HLA in healthy donors. Primers: 60 Vbeta forward and 13 Jbeta reverse. Repertoires were generated with immunoSEQ multiplex PCR, while TCRdb's copy carries only in-frame clones and drops some. Of roughly 150,000 clones in the sample, around 80% were seen once. Source material: PBMCs. These receptors originate from a man aged 25 to 40 in good health and CMV-seronegative.

This clone was seen a single time. The chain employs TRBV11-3 and TRBJ2-1, with D maybe TRBD2 (6 bases). The CDR3 totals 15 residues. Germline CDR1 and CDR2: SGHNT and YENEEA. Deletions cut 1 base from V and 2 bases from J, with 9 bases between. The CDR3 protein is CASSLAGRPYNEQFF. The CDR3 nucleotides read TGTGCCAGCAGCTTAGCCGGGAGACCCTACAATGAGCAGTTCTTC.

The gene calls are TRBV28 and TRBJ2-7, with TRBD2 matching 8 bases. This CDR3 spans 15 amino acids. The junction had 13 bases not matched to a gene; V was cut back by 10 bases and J by 2 bases. The germline CDR1 and CDR2 sequences are MDHEN and SYDVKM. This CDR3 reads CATQRLGGGPYEQYF. The CDR3 DNA reads as TGTGCCACCCAGCGACTCGGGGGGGGCCCCTACGAGCAGTACTTC.

In this sample, this clone turned up a few times. The rearrangement uses TRBV2 and TRBJ1-1, with a possible D match to TRBD1 (5 bases). The CDR3 length is 14 residues. CDR1 and CDR2 from the germline V gene are SNHLY and FYNNEI. V was pared by 8 bases and J by 4 bases, with 17 bases between. CDR3 in DNA: TGTGCCAGCTCGGGGGAGGTGGCCGGCACTGAAGCTTTCTTT. Translating it yields CASSGEVAGTEAFF. The whole variable domain, filled in from reference TRBV2 and TRBJ1-1, reads EPEVTQTPSHQVTQMGQEVILRCVPISNHLYFYWYRQILGQKVEFLVSFYNNEISEKSEIFDDQFSVERPDGSNFTLKIRSTKLEDSAMYFCASSGEVAGTEAFFGQGTRLTVV.

The rearrangement uses TRBV28 and TRBJ1-2; D is perhaps TRBD1 (5 bases). Germline loops: CDR1 MDHEN, CDR2 SYDVKM. V was clipped by 7 bases and J by 8 bases, with 11 bases between them. The CDR3 sequence is 11 residues long. The CDR3 region is CASTGREGYTF. CDR3 DNA sequence: TGTGCCAGCACAGGGAGGGAGGGCTACACCTTC.

The genes are TRBV12-2 and TRBJ2-7; the tabulated D call, TRBD2, remains unverified against the DNA. TRBV12-2 is noted as a pseudogene. The CDR3 runs 16 residues. The CDR3, as DNA: TGTGCAAGTCGCTTGAGCCCTGGACTGCGATCTCGGGAGCAGTACTTC. The encoded protein is CASRLSPGLRSREQYF.

The chain combines TRBV7-9 with TRBJ2-5; the match to TRBD1 covers 7 bases. Trimming cost V 2 bases and J 4 bases; bases outside gene matches: 4. CDR1 is SEHNR, CDR2 FQNEAQ, per germline (reference sequence). This CDR3 is 14 amino acids long. Written as DNA, the CDR3 is TGTGCCAGCAGCTTACGCAACAGGGGAGAGACCCAGTACTTC. Translation gives CASSLRNRGETQYF.

The chain combines TRBV28 with TRBJ1-2; possibly TRBD1 for D (5 bases). Germline loops: CDR1 MDHEN, CDR2 SYDVKM. V gave up 3 bases and J gave up 5 bases, with 19 bases separating them. This CDR3 has 16 amino acids. The CDR3 here is CASSLSGQRAKYGYTF. CDR3 sequence (DNA): TGTGCCAGCAGTTTGTCAGGACAACGAGCAAAATATGGCTACACCTTC.

The chain employs TRBV7-2 and TRBJ1-5, with D perhaps TRBD1 (6 bases). Between the trimmed V and J ends, which lost 1 base and 2 bases, there was a span of 12 bases. The CDR3 loop spans 16 amino acids. The germline CDR1 and CDR2 sequences are SGHTA and FQGNSA. The chain's CDR3 is CASSLEGVGGNQPQHF. CDR3 nucleotides: TGTGCCAGCAGCTTAGAGGGGGTTGGAGGCAATCAGCCCCAGCATTTT.

The chain employs TRBV7-8 and TRBJ2-7, with 7 bases that match TRBD1. The CDR3 consists of 12 residues. Trimming took 7 bases from V and 6 from J; bases not matched to a gene: 6. Germline V gene sequence: CDR1 SGHVS, CDR2 FQNEAQ. The CDR3 sequence: CASNTNRGEQYF. In nucleotides, the CDR3 is TGTGCCAGCAATACCAACAGGGGCGAGCAGTACTTC.

The chain uses TRBV28 and TRBJ2-3; 8 nucleotides align to TRBD2. The trim removed 2 bases at V and 8 bases at J, leaving 9 bases unmatched. Germline V CDR1 and CDR2: MDHEN, SYDVKM. The CDR3 contains 15 residues. The CDR3 sequence: CASSLAGRALGTQYF. In DNA form, the CDR3 reads TGTGCCAGCAGTTTAGCCGGGAGGGCCCTCGGTACGCAGTATTTT.

J is TRBJ1-3 and V is TRBV30; D is uncertain. The CDR3 sequence is 13 residues long. Trimming took off 2 bases at V and 7 bases at J, with 12 bases between the two ends. The germline V gene encodes CDR1 GTSNPN and CDR2 SVGIG (reference sequence). The CDR3 is CAWSHTAGNTIYF. CDR3 DNA: TGTGCCTGGAGTCACACCGCCGGGAACACCATATATTTT.

The V and J genes are TRBV11-2 and TRBJ2-7; a possible D gene is TRBD2 (5 bases). The V and J ends lost 7 bases and 4 bases respectively, with 23 bases between them. The CDR3 extends over 16 amino acids. Germline CDR1 and CDR2: SGHAT and FQNNGV. The CDR3 DNA follows: TGTGCCAGCACCCCTACGGTCGGGGTAAAATTTTACGAGCAGTACTTC. This sequence encodes CASTPTVGVKFYEQYF.

This clone is a singleton in its sample. The chain employs TRBV19 and TRBJ1-1, with a weak D call TRBD1 (6 bases). Looked up from germline, CDR1 is LNHDA and CDR2 is SQIVND (reference sequence). Trimming removed 1 base from V and 2 bases from J, with 11 bases in between. This CDR3 spans 15 amino acids. The CDR3, as DNA: TGTGCCAGTAGTATAGCGGGACACCCTAACACTGAAGCTTTCTTT. Protein sequence: CASSIAGHPNTEAFF.

This chain uses TRBV27 with TRBJ2-3; D is ambiguous. The ends were cut back, 2 bases at V and 4 bases at J, with 10 bases in the middle. The CDR3 is 14 residues long. Germline values: CDR1 MNHEY, CDR2 SMNVEV (reference sequence). CDR3 DNA: TGTGCCAGCAGTTTAGTGCTTAGAGCAGATACGCAGTATTTT. Residues: CASSLVLRADTQYF.

The rearrangement joins TRBV6-1 to TRBJ2-7; D gene unclear. Trimming shortened V by 3 bases and J by 2 bases, and 14 bases separated the two germline ends. Germline-derived CDR1 and CDR2 are MNHNS and SASEGT. This CDR3 contains 15 residues. The CDR3 loop reads CASSDKWSGAYEQYF. CDR3 sequence (DNA): TGTGCCAGCAGTGACAAATGGTCCGGAGCCTACGAGCAGTACTTC.

CDR3 protein: CASRQGKDGYTF. As DNA, the CDR3 is TGTGCCAGCAGACAGGGAAAGGATGGCTACACCTTC. The V and J genes are TRBV6-5 and TRBJ1-2; maybe TRBD1 (6 bases). The germline V and J ends were trimmed by 6 bases and 6 bases, with 11 bases remaining between them. The CDR3 spans 12 residues. CDR1 MNHEY and CDR2 SVGAGI come from the germline V gene.

The chain combines TRBV6-5 with TRBJ2-5; the match to TRBD2 covers 13 bases. The J call is doubtful: the DNA matches TRBJ2-7 better. CDR3 length: 16 amino acids. Germline assignment: CDR1 MNHEY and CDR2 SVGAGI. Here the CDR3 reads CASSYSTSGRSGEQYF. The CDR3 DNA reads TGTGCCAGCAGTTACTCGACTAGCGGGAGGAGTGGCGAGCAGTACTTC.

This clone was observed a handful of times. The chain has TRBV6-1 and TRBJ2-7, with 11 nucleotides matching TRBD2. The V gene's germline CDR1 is MNHNS and CDR2 SASEGT. The junction had 6 bases not matched to a gene; V was cut back by 5 bases and J by 3 bases. This CDR3 has 15 amino acids. The CDR3 is CASSPYGTSGYEQYF. The CDR3 nucleotides read TGTGCCAGCAGTCCGTACGGGACTAGCGGCTACGAGCAGTACTTC.

This rearrangement joins TRBV7-2 to TRBJ2-3; D might be TRBD1 (5 bases). There are 13 residues in the CDR3. CDR1 SGHTA and CDR2 FQGNSA come from the germline V gene. Trimming shortened V by 5 bases and J by 6 bases, and 12 bases separated the two germline ends. DNA of the CDR3: TGTGCCAGCAGCCCCAACAGGATTGATACGCAGTATTTT. Its translation: CASSPNRIDTQYF.

The rearrangement uses TRBV27 and TRBJ2-5; TRBD2 agrees at 14 bases. The V segment lost 2 bases and the J segment 4 bases; nucleotides outside the gene matches: 0. This CDR3 spans 15 amino acids. Looked up from germline, CDR1 is MNHEY and CDR2 is SMNVEV (reference sequence). In nucleotides, the CDR3 is TGTGCCAGCAGTTTAGGGACTAGCGGGAGAGAGACCCAGTACTTC. Protein sequence: CASSLGTSGRETQYF.

J is TRBJ2-2 and V is TRBV4-3; the match to TRBD1 covers 12 bases. Germline V lookup: CDR1 LGHNA, CDR2 YSLEER. This CDR3 is built from 19 residues. V lost 2 bases, J lost 1 base, and 8 bases stayed unmatched. CDR3 bases: TGCGCCAGCAGCCAATCCTGGGACAGGGGGCTAAGGAACACCGGGGAGCTGTTTTTT. This gives the protein CASSQSWDRGLRNTGELFF.